The sequence of this T cell receptor beta chain was determined in a study of technical replicates of blood from several donors. The V segment lost 0 bases and the J segment 4 bases; nucleotides outside the gene matches: 3. The germline CDR1 and CDR2 sequences are LGHNA and YSLEER. The CDR3 consists of 16 residues. Sequencing was performed with immunoSEQ multiplex PCR; in TCRdb, only in-frame clones are kept and a portion is missing. The data contain 91,000 or so clones, about 95% of them singletons. The receptor's source is a human donor in good health. Sequencing was done on a sample of T cells isolated from PBMCs. V usage is TRBV4-3 and J usage is TRBJ2-3, with TRBD2 matching over 11 bases. The CDR3 bases are TGCGCCAGCAGCCAAGATTTAGCGGGAGGGCCAGATACGCAGTATTTT. Protein product: CASSQDLAGGPDTQYF.